This TCR beta chain was identified in a study of regulatory T cells in long-lasting Graves disease. Points from the study as a whole: Graves' patients with persistent disease showed TCR diversity lower than patients newly diagnosed.

This clonotype was seen ten or more times. Its antigen is as yet unknown. Germline assignment: CDR1 MNHEY and CDR2 SMNVEV (reference sequence). The V and J ends lost 5 bases and 0 bases respectively, with 16 bases between them. CDR3 length: 16 amino acids. Time point given: newly diagnosed GD, antithyroid drugs for less than 3 months. The authors made the TCR library using RNA they extracted from PBMCs. CDR3 regions were amplified by Arm-PCR using iRepertoire HTBI primers to build TCR beta libraries. TCRdb analysed the multiplex PCR reads with MiXCR anew, one entry per CDR3 protein. Here the sample spans roughly 420,000 distinct CDR3 sequences, 16% being singletons. These same data were also listed under a study on T cells in Graves' hyperthyroidism and ophthalmopathy.

The chain uses TRBV27 and TRBJ1-1; D remains ambiguous. The source is a woman aged 25 to 39 with Graves disease. Sample: peripheral blood mononuclear cells (PBMCs), taken at new diagnosis, from a patient treated with antithyroid drugs. In nucleotides, the CDR3 is TGTGCCAGCAGTCCCCTTGGGCGAATGATGAACACTGAAGCTTTCTTT. This sequence encodes CASSPLGRMMNTEAFF.